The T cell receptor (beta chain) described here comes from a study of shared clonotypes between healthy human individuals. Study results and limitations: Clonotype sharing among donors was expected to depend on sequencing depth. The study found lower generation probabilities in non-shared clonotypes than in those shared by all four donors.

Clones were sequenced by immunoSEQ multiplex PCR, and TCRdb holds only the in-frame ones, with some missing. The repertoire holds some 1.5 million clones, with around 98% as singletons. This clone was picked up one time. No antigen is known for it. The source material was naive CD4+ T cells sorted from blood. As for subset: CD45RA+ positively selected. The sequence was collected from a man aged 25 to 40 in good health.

This CDR3 is CASSPRDIGQETQYF. In nucleotides, the CDR3 is TGCGCCAGCAGCCCCCGGGACATAGGGCAAGAGACCCAGTACTTC. The V gene is TRBV5-1, the J gene TRBJ2-5, with D maybe TRBD1 (6 bases). The germline V gene has CDR1 SGHRS and CDR2 YFSETQ. This CDR3 region has 15 residues. V gave up 4 bases and J gave up 2 bases, with 15 bases separating them.